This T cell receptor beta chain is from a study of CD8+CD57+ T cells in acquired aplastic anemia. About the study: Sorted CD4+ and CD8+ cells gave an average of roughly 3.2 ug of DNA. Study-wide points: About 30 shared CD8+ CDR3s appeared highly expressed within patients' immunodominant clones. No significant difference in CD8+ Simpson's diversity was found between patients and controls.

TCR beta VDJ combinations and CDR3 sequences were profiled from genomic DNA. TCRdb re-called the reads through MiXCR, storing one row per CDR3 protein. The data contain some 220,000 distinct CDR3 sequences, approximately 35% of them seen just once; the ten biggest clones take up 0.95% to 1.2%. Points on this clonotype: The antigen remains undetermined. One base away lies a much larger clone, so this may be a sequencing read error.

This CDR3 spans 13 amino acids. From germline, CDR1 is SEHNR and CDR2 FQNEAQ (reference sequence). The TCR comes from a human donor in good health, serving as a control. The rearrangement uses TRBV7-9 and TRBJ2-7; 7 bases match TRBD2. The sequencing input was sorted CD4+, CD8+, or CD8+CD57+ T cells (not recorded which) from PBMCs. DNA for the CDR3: TGTGCCGGCAGCGCGTCCGGGAGGCGCGAGCAGTACTTC. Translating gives CAGSASGRREQYF.